This TCR beta chain appears in the sequencing data of a study of blood T cell repertoires in COVID-19. The CDR3 sequence is 14 residues long. Between the trimmed V and J ends, which lost 3 bases and 7 bases, there was a span of 16 bases. Germline CDR1 and CDR2: KGHSH and LQKENI. Produced via immunoSEQ multiplex PCR; TCRdb's table is partial and in-frame only. The sample holds 200,000 or so clones, around nine tenths seen once. The sample consisted of peripheral blood. The chain couples TRBV18 to TRBJ2-7; tentatively, D is TRBD2 (6 bases). This TCR came from a woman aged 55-75 years with acute or convalescent COVID-19. The CDR3 region is CASSPPGGVGEQYF. For the CDR3, the DNA is TGTGCCAGCTCACCCCCGGGCGGGGTCGGGGAGCAGTACTTC.